Each of the 25 T cell receptor beta chains below was sequenced from the same sample in a study of shared clonotypes between healthy human individuals. Selected positively for CCR7 and CD45RO-negative, naive CD8 cells excluded terminally differentiated effector memory CD45RA+ cells. Generated by immunoSEQ multiplex PCR, the TCRdb table keeps only in-frame clones and is missing some. The sample shows around 1.9 million clones, approximately 92% of them seen only once. What was sequenced was naive CD8+ T cells from PBMCs. The receptors here all came from a man between 18 and 29 years old in good health. Some clones in this sample may be carry-over from other donors' samples.

The chain employs TRBV7-9 and TRBJ2-1, with TRBD2 matching 10 bases. Trimming at V came to 4 bases and at J to 6 bases, leaving 18 bases not matched to a gene. This CDR3 has 19 residues. CDR1 is SEHNR and CDR2 is FQNEAQ in the germline V gene (reference sequence). For the CDR3, the DNA is TGTGCCAGCAGCTCAACGGGCCTCACCGGAGCGGGAGGGCCCAATGAGCAGTTCTTC. Its translation: CASSSTGLTGAGGPNEQFF.

The V and J genes are TRBV11-2 and TRBJ2-1; 7 nucleotides match TRBD2. This CDR3 is 12 amino acids long. The germline gives CDR1 SGHAT, CDR2 FQNNGV. V shed 6 bases and J 9 bases; nucleotides not matched to a gene: 5. CDR3 sequence reads: CASSSREVEQFF. As DNA, the CDR3 is TGTGCCAGCAGTAGCCGGGAGGTTGAGCAGTTCTTC.

This clone is a singleton in its sample. The V gene is TRBV6-1, the J gene TRBJ1-5; 9 positions agree with TRBD1. After removal of 6 bases from V and 5 bases from J, the junction contained 17 bases not matched to a gene. Germline V gene lookup returns CDR1 MNHNS and CDR2 SASEGT. The CDR3 is 18 amino acids. DNA for the CDR3: TGTGCCAGCAGCGAACGATTTCCGCCCGGGACAGGGTATCAGCCCCAGCATTTT. This encodes CASSERFPPGTGYQPQHF.

The rearrangement uses TRBV5-6 and TRBJ2-3; 8 bases fit TRBD2. The CDR3 length is 14 residues. V lost 3 bases and J lost 3; bases outside the gene matches: 3. Germline loops: CDR1 SGHDT, CDR2 YYEEEE. Here the CDR3 DNA reads TGTGCCAGCAGCTCCGTAGCGGGAACAGATACGCAGTATTTT. Its translation is CASSSVAGTDTQYF.

The rearrangement uses TRBV2 and TRBJ1-2; a weak D match, TRBD1 (6 bases). The CDR3 loop spans 15 amino acids. Germline CDR1 and CDR2: SNHLY and FYNNEI. V lost 4 bases and J 0 bases, leaving 12 bases between the germline ends. In DNA form, the CDR3 reads TGTGCCAGCAGTGCGGGACAACGAGCTAACTATGGCTACACCTTC. Its protein is CASSAGQRANYGYTF.

The CDR3 is CASSQRGTGATNYGYTF. CDR3 bases: TGCGCCAGCAGCCAAAGGGGGACAGGGGCGACTAACTATGGCTACACCTTC. The chain carries TRBV4-1 and TRBJ1-2, with TRBD1 identical over 10 bases. V shed 2 bases, J shed 0 bases, and the junction held 6 bases outside the gene matches. The CDR3 is 17 residues long. Germline V gene lookup returns CDR1 MGHRA and CDR2 YSYEKL.

V and J are TRBV30 and TRBJ2-7; D is unclear. The CDR3 is made up of 13 amino acids. Trimming removed 0 bases at V and 9 bases at J, with 15 bases between. Germline V gene data show CDR1 as GTSNPN and CDR2 as SVGIG (reference sequence). The CDR3, as DNA: TGTGCCTGGAGTGTACTCGGTTATGAGACGCAGTACTTC. Translated, it gives CAWSVLGYETQYF.

In its sample, this clone was seen once. The gene calls are TRBV11-2 and TRBJ2-7; 10 bases align to TRBD2. The CDR3 consists of 15 residues. Per germline, CDR1 SGHAT and CDR2 FQNNGV. J was trimmed by 4 bases and V by 0 bases; bases with no gene match: 3. The CDR3 sequence: CASSLEPSGSYEQYF. CDR3 bases: TGTGCCAGCAGCTTAGAACCTAGCGGGAGTTACGAGCAGTACTTC.

The CDR3 DNA sequence: TGTGCCAGCAGCGTATCCCTAACCCGGAGAGAGGAGGGGACAGATACGCAGTATTTT. This translates into CASSVSLTRREEGTDTQYF. The V gene is TRBV9, the J gene TRBJ2-3, with D perhaps TRBD2 (6 bases). The ends were cut back, 1 base at V and 3 bases at J, with 24 bases in the middle. This CDR3 is 19 amino acids long. Germline CDR1 and CDR2: SGDLS and YYNGEE.

V and J are TRBV4-3 and TRBJ1-2; D is unresolved. The CDR3 totals 15 residues. V was pared by 4 bases and J by 7 bases, with 19 bases between. Germline V gene lookup returns CDR1 LGHNA and CDR2 YSLEER. CDR3 bases: TGCGCCAGCAGCCCCGGATCAGGAGGAGGGAGTGGCTACACCTTC. Its translation: CASSPGSGGGSGYTF.

CDR3 loop: CASSGRTGGLGNTEAFF. The CDR3 DNA is TGTGCCAGCAGCGGGAGGACAGGGGGTTTGGGGAACACTGAAGCTTTCTTT. This chain joins TRBV9 and TRBJ1-1; TRBD1 matches 10 bases. V trimming: 3 bases; J trimming: 1 base; junction bases outside the gene matches: 9. The CDR3 extends over 17 amino acids. Per the germline V gene, CDR1 is SGDLS and CDR2 is YYNGEE.

The rearrangement uses TRBV7-2 and TRBJ2-7, with 7 positions matching TRBD2. This CDR3 spans 15 amino acids. The germline V gene encodes CDR1 SGHTA and CDR2 FQGNSA. After removal of 5 bases from V and 3 bases from J, the junction contained 10 bases not matched to a gene. CDR3 bases: TGTGCCAGCAGCGTTCTAGCGGAATCCCGCTACGAGCAGTACTTC. Translated, it gives CASSVLAESRYEQYF.

The J gene is TRBJ2-7, the V gene TRBV6-5, with D hard to call. The CDR3 extends over 14 amino acids. Germline loops: CDR1 MNHEY, CDR2 SVGAGI. Between the trimmed V and J ends, which lost 8 bases and 3 bases, there was a span of 17 bases. CDR3 loop: CASRRPGPIYEQYF. CDR3 nucleotides: TGTGCCAGCCGTCGCCCCGGACCGATCTACGAGCAGTACTTC.

The rearrangement links TRBV4-3 to TRBJ2-1, with TRBD2 matching over 12 bases. This CDR3 has 19 residues. Trimming took 0 bases from V and 2 from J; bases not matched to a gene: 8. The germline V gene encodes CDR1 LGHNA and CDR2 YSLEER. The CDR3 sequence is CASSQDLAGGREAYNEQFF. CDR3 nucleotides: TGCGCCAGCAGCCAAGATCTAGCGGGAGGGCGTGAGGCCTACAATGAGCAGTTCTTC.

The V call is TRBV14, the J call TRBJ2-1; 7 positions match TRBD2. This CDR3 is 17 amino acids long. V lost 3 bases, J lost 1 base, and 9 bases stayed unmatched. Germline V gene lookup returns CDR1 SGHDN and CDR2 FVKESK. The CDR3 DNA reads TGTGCCAGCAGCCAGGACCGCGGACTAGTTTCCTACAATGAGCAGTTCTTC. Translating gives CASSQDRGLVSYNEQFF.

The sample holds one count of this clone. The rearrangement uses TRBV6-1 and TRBJ1-1; D is undetermined. The CDR3 is 15 residues long. Germline V lookup: CDR1 MNHNS, CDR2 SASEGT. Trimming shortened V by 0 bases and J by 1 base, and 9 bases separated the two germline ends. The CDR3 here is CASSEAERPNTEAFF. In DNA, the CDR3 is TGTGCCAGCAGTGAAGCGGAAAGGCCGAACACTGAAGCTTTCTTT.

This chain uses TRBV4-3 with TRBJ2-1, with a weak D call TRBD2 (6 bases). The germline gives CDR1 LGHNA, CDR2 YSLEER. V was clipped by 3 bases and J by 5 bases, with 23 bases between them. The CDR3 spans 18 residues. DNA for the CDR3: TGCGCCAGCAGCCAGGGATACCCGGGGGAGGTACTTGACAATGAGCAGTTCTTC. Translation: CASSQGYPGEVLDNEQFF.

The rearrangement joins TRBV28 to TRBJ2-5; D remains unclear. The CDR3 contains 17 residues. The V and J ends lost 6 bases and 5 bases respectively, with 25 bases between them. Germline assignment: CDR1 MDHEN and CDR2 SYDVKM. Here the CDR3 reads CASSLDVLSRSLETQYF. CDR3 sequence (DNA): TGTGCCAGCAGCCTCGACGTGCTGTCTAGGTCTTTGGAGACCCAGTACTTC.

The genes are TRBV9 and TRBJ2-7; TRBD1 aligns across 12 bases. V shed 4 bases and J 3 bases; nucleotides not matched to a gene: 5. This CDR3 comprises 15 residues. CDR1 and CDR2 (germline): SGDLS, YYNGEE. CDR3 region: CASSLGDRGRYEQYF. The CDR3 nucleotides read TGTGCCAGCAGCCTAGGGGACAGGGGGCGCTACGAGCAGTACTTC.

This chain links TRBV19 with TRBJ2-5; 7 nucleotides agree with TRBD1. With 3 bases clipped from V and 1 base from J, the junction kept 8 bases outside the gene matches. Germline-derived CDR1 and CDR2 are LNHDA and SQIVND (reference sequence). The CDR3 spans 16 residues. This chain's CDR3 is CASSIRQGAPQETQYF. DNA for the CDR3: TGTGCCAGTAGTATCAGACAGGGAGCGCCCCAAGAGACCCAGTACTTC.

The chain employs TRBV11-2 and TRBJ2-7; possible D gene TRBD2, 6 bases. With 3 bases removed from V and 3 bases from J, the gap between germline ends came to 15 bases. Germline assignment: CDR1 SGHAT and CDR2 FQNNGV. The CDR3 has 15 residues. The CDR3 nucleotides are TGTGCCAGCAGCTTTATCGCGGGAAAGCACTACGAGCAGTACTTC. It encodes CASSFIAGKHYEQYF.

J is TRBJ2-2 and V is TRBV7-9; possible D gene TRBD2, 5 bases. Germline assignment: CDR1 SEHNR and CDR2 FQNEAQ (reference sequence). There are 15 residues in the CDR3. Trimming cost V 2 bases and J 4 bases, with 11 bases left between them. CDR3 coding DNA: TGTGCCAGCAGCTTACCGGGAATTAGCACCGGGGAGCTGTTTTTT. Translating it yields CASSLPGISTGELFF.

V gene TRBV2 combines with J gene TRBJ2-1; tentatively, D is TRBD1 or TRBD2 (6 bases each). Germline CDR1 SNHLY, CDR2 FYNNEI. Trimming pared 2 bases from V and 0 bases from J, leaving 11 bases between. CDR3 length equals 16 residues. The CDR3 loop is CASSEYGGGSYNEQFF. CDR3 nucleotides: TGTGCCAGCAGTGAATACGGAGGGGGCTCCTACAATGAGCAGTTCTTC.

This clone has just a few counts. This rearrangement joins TRBV7-9 to TRBJ1-2; no definite D call. V was shortened by 1 base and J by 3 bases, with 9 bases between the two germline ends. Germline V CDR1 and CDR2: SEHNR, FQNEAQ (reference sequence). This CDR3 is built from 14 residues. In DNA form, the CDR3 reads TGTGCCAGCAGCTTAGACACGATAGACTATGGCTACACCTTC. Amino acid sequence: CASSLDTIDYGYTF.

This CDR3 reads CAWLYRRLPFSNQPQHF. CDR3 DNA: TGCGCCTGGCTTTATAGGAGGCTACCTTTTAGCAATCAGCCCCAGCATTTT. The chain has TRBV4-1 and TRBJ1-5; D is unresolved. This CDR3 has 17 amino acids. V lost 11 bases, J lost 0 bases, and 23 bases lay in between. Per germline, CDR1 MGHRA and CDR2 YSYEKL.